This T cell receptor beta chain was retrieved from a study of T cell responses to AZD1222 COVID-19 vaccine. CDR1 MDHEN and CDR2 SYDVKM come from the germline V gene. V was clipped by 3 bases and J by 7 bases, with 7 bases between them. The CDR3 has 12 residues. This table comes from immunoSEQ multiplex PCR, and its TCRdb copy is limited to in-frame clones, with some not included. The data contain more than 110,000 clones, 88% of them singletons. A note on this clone: Its specificity is unknown.

Overall study findings and caveats: Baseline testing showed seropositivity in only a handful of AZD1222 recipients.

The chain recombines TRBV28 with TRBJ1-5; D unclear. The sequence was collected from an adult who received the AZD1222 COVID-19 vaccine. Sequenced here: peripheral blood, sampled 28 days after the second AZD1222 dose. The CDR3 region has the DNA TGTGCCAGCAGTTTCTTACTGCAGCCCCAGCATTTT. Translating gives CASSFLLQPQHF.